These 15 T cell receptor beta chains came from one sample sequenced in a study of blood T cell repertoires in COVID-19. Here immunoSEQ multiplex PCR was the method, and the copy in TCRdb shows in-frame clones only, minus some. The data hold 200,000 to 250,000 clones, with around 80% observed a single time. Sequenced: peripheral blood. These receptors were taken from a woman between 65 and 79 years old with acute or convalescent COVID-19.

V and J are TRBV1 and TRBJ2-3; the DNA was not used to check the table's D call, TRBD2. TRBV1 is classified as a pseudogene. CDR3 length: 17 amino acids. CDR3 DNA sequence: TGCACCAGCAGCCCGACCACGGGACTAAGAGGTCCGGATACGCAGTATTTT. This translates into CTSSPTTGLRGPDTQYF.

The chain links TRBV3-1 (or the pseudogene TRBV3-2) to TRBJ2-7; TRBD2 matches 10 bases. CDR3 length equals 15 residues. From germline, CDR1 is LGHDT and CDR2 YNNKEL (reference sequence). V shed 6 bases, J shed 3 bases, and the junction held 8 bases outside the gene matches. CDR3 DNA: TGTGCCAGCAGTCCCTATTCTAGCGGGGGCTACGAGCAGTACTTC. This codes for CASSPYSSGGYEQYF.

Only one count was recorded for this clone. V is TRBV5-1 and J is TRBJ2-6; TRBD2 matches 13 bases. The CDR3 length is 18 residues. The trim removed 4 bases at V and 1 base at J, leaving 5 bases unmatched. CDR1 and CDR2 (germline): SGHRS, YFSETQ. The CDR3: CASSQRGLAGSGANVLTF. CDR3 nucleotide sequence: TGCGCCAGCAGCCAGAGGGGACTAGCGGGGTCTGGGGCCAACGTCCTGACTTTC. The whole variable domain, remainder taken from reference TRBV5-1 and TRBJ2-6, is KAGVTQTPRYLIKTRGQQVTLSCSPISGHRSVSWYQQTPGQGLQFLFEYFSETQRNKGNFPGRFSGRQFSNSRSEMNVSTLELGDSALYLCASSQRGLAGSGANVLTFGAGSRLTVL.

This chain uses TRBV5-1 with TRBJ2-1, with 7 positions matching TRBD1. The CDR3 spans 15 residues. V lost 0 bases, J lost 7 bases, and 7 bases stayed unmatched. Germline V gene sequence: CDR1 SGHRS, CDR2 YFSETQ. The CDR3 coding sequence is TGCGCCAGCAGCTTGGGGGCGACAGGGCTAAATGAGCAGTTCTTC. This gives the protein CASSLGATGLNEQFF.

For the CDR3, the DNA is TGTGCCATCAGTGAAGAGGCTGGCTACACCTTC. As protein: CAISEEAGYTF. The chain combines TRBV10-3 with TRBJ1-2; D is uncertain. This CDR3 is built from 11 residues. V lost 3 bases and J 7 bases, leaving 6 bases between the germline ends. Per the germline V gene, CDR1 is ENHRY and CDR2 is SYGVKD.

The table lists this clone with a few counts. This chain links TRBV29-1 with TRBJ2-1, with a tentative D call TRBD1 (6 bases). V lost 7 bases, J lost 3 bases, and 16 bases lay in between. In germline, CDR1 is SQVTM, CDR2 ANQGSEA. The CDR3 runs to 14 residues. CDR3 DNA: TGCAGCGCGACCGGGACATCTGACTACAATGAGCAGTTCTTC. Protein product: CSATGTSDYNEQFF.

The J gene is TRBJ1-6, the V gene TRBV7-8; D possibly corresponds to TRBD1 (5 bases). Per the germline V gene, CDR1 is SGHVS and CDR2 is FQNEAQ. CDR3 length: 17 residues. V dropped 1 base and J dropped 0 bases, with 10 bases sitting between them. CDR3: CASSLGGGSSYNSPLHF. The CDR3 DNA follows: TGTGCCAGCAGCTTAGGCGGGGGGAGCTCCTATAATTCACCCCTCCACTTT. Supplemented by reference TRBV7-8 and TRBJ1-6, the full variable domain reads GAGVSQSPRYKVAKRGQDVALRCDPISGHVSLFWYQQALGQGPEFLTYFQNEAQLDKSGLPSDRFFAERPEGSVSTLKIQRTQQEDSAVYLCASSLGGGSSYNSPLHFGNGTRLTVT.

The chain joins TRBV27 to TRBJ1-6; no clear D gene. Trimming removed 2 bases from V and 7 bases from J, with 15 bases in between. The CDR3 length is 16 residues. In germline, CDR1 is MNHEY, CDR2 SMNVEV (reference sequence). As DNA, the CDR3 is TGTGCCAGCAGTTTAAACCGTGGCACGTTGAATTCACCCCTCCACTTT. Translation gives CASSLNRGTLNSPLHF.

V usage is TRBV21-1 and J usage is TRBJ2-2; no DNA check was done on the table's D call, TRBD2. TRBV21-1 is a pseudogene locus. The CDR3 runs 21 residues. The chain's CDR3 is CASSTIRVALAGVLYTGELFF. CDR3 sequence (DNA): TGTGCCAGCAGCACTATAAGGGTTGCACTAGCGGGGGTATTGTACACCGGGGAGCTGTTTTTT.

The chain carries TRBV16 and TRBJ2-7, with D tentatively TRBD1 (8 bases). The length of the CDR3 is 17 residues. Deletions cut 4 bases from V and 5 bases from J, with 24 bases between. Per the germline V gene, CDR1 is KGHSY and CDR2 is FQNENV. CDR3 protein: CASSRGNYRGGSNEQYF. Here the CDR3 DNA reads TGTGCCAGCAGCCGGGGCAACTACAGGGGGGGATCGAACGAGCAGTACTTC.

The chain employs TRBV14 and TRBJ2-7; 10 bases agree with TRBD2. With V trimmed by 4 bases and J by 2 bases, 8 bases remained unmatched. There are 16 residues in the CDR3. The V gene's germline CDR1 is SGHDN and CDR2 FVKESK. The CDR3 DNA reads TGTGCCAGCAGCCTCCTAGCGGGGGTCCCTCCCTACGAGCAGTACTTC. Translated: CASSLLAGVPPYEQYF.

This chain joins TRBV7-7 and TRBJ2-7; D gene ambiguous. Between the trimmed V and J ends, which lost 5 bases and 1 base, there was a span of 15 bases. Germline V gene data show CDR1 as SSHAT and CDR2 as FNYEAQ (reference sequence). CDR3 size: 15 residues. The CDR3 sequence: CASSPPTEISYEQYF. CDR3 nucleotides: TGTGCCAGCAGCCCCCCCACGGAGATTTCCTACGAGCAGTACTTC.

V and J are TRBV12-3 or TRBV12-4 and TRBJ2-4; D remains ambiguous. V lost 1 base and J 6 bases, leaving 7 bases between the germline ends. The CDR3 runs to 13 residues. The CDR3 sequence: CASSLGRINIQYF. The CDR3, as DNA: TGTGCCAGCAGTTTAGGGCGGATAAACATTCAGTACTTC.

The gene calls are TRBV7-2 and TRBJ2-3; D is perhaps TRBD2 (5 bases). V shed 3 bases and J shed 6 bases, with 22 bases lying between them. From germline, CDR1 is SGHTA and CDR2 FQGNSA. The length of the CDR3 is 17 residues. The CDR3 sequence: CASSFTRLNLPGDTQYF. CDR3 nucleotide sequence: TGTGCCAGCAGCTTTACTAGGTTGAATTTGCCGGGTGATACGCAGTATTTT.

This clone was observed a handful of times. An end of the junction differs from the germline gene, which may be a read error. This rearrangement joins TRBV27 to TRBJ2-1, with 7 bases lining up with TRBD2. There are 14 residues in the CDR3. Germline V gene sequence: CDR1 MNHEY, CDR2 SMNVEV (reference sequence). The CDR3 protein is CASSPTTSSGHPLF. In nucleotides, the CDR3 is TGTGCCAGCAGTCCCACTACTTCTAGCGGCCACCCTCTCTTC.